The present T cell receptor (beta chain) was sequenced within a study of blood T cell repertoires in COVID-19. The overall study: Both acute and convalescent COVID-19 samples were obtained from the United States, Italy and Spain. Nucleic acid was either cDNA or gDNA, and it came from T cells, B-cell-depleted T cells, or PBMCs.

In the authors' workflow: From reference gene primer amplification, estimates of nucleated cell counts were derived. Method: immunoSEQ multiplex PCR; TCRdb's copy keeps in-frame clones and lacks some. V, J and clone size are taken as reported in that table, and D and trimming were inferred from the DNA itself. The sample holds approximately 56,000 clones, about four fifths seen once. Of note for this clone: The same CDR3 arises from other DNA sequences in this sample as well.

Looked up from germline, CDR1 is MNHNS and CDR2 is SASEGT. V lost 4 bases, J lost 7 bases, and 13 bases stayed unmatched. CDR3 length: 16 amino acids. This TCR came from a woman older than 75 with COVID-19, enrolled during active disease. J is TRBJ2-1 and V is TRBV6-1; TRBD2 matches at 7 bases. Material for sequencing was peripheral blood. The CDR3 DNA reads TGTGCCAGCAGTGGCCGGACTAGTGGGAGCAATAATGAGCAGTTCTTC. As protein: CASSGRTSGSNNEQFF.